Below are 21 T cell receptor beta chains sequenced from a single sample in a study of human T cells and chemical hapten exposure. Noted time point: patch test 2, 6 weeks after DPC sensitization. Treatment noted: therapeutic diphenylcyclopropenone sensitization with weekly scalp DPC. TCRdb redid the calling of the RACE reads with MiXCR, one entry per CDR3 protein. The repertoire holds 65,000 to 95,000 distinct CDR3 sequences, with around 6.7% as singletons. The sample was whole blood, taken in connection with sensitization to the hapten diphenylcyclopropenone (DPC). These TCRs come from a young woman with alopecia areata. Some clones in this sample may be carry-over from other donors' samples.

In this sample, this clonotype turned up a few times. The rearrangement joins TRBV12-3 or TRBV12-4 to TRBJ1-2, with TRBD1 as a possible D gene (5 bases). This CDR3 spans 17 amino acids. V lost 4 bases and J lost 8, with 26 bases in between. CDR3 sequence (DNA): TGTGCCAGCAGTTATGCCGGGGGGGGGGGTTTCCAGTTCGGCTACACCTTC. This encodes CASSYAGGGGFQFGYTF.

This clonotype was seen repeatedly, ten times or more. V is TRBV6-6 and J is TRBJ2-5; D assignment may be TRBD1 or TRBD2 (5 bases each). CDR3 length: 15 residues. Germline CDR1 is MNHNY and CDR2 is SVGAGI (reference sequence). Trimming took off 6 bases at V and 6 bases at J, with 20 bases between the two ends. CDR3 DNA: TGTGCCAGCAGCCCTCCGGGACGGGTAGGAAAGACCCAGTACTTC. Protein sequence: CASSPPGRVGKTQYF.

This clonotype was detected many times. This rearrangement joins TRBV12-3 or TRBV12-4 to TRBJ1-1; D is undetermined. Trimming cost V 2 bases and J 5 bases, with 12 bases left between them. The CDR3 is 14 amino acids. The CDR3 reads CASSLSPSGTEAFF. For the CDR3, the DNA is TGTGCCAGCAGTTTATCGCCGAGTGGGACTGAAGCTTTCTTT.

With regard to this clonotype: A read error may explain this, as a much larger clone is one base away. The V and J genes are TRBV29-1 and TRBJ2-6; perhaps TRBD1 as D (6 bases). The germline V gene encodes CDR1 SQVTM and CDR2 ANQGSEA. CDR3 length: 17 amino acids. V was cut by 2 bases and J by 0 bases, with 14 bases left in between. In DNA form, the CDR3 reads TGCAGCGTTGAACCCTACGACAGGACCTCTGGGGCCAACGTCCTGACTTTC. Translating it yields CSVEPYDRTSGANVLTF.

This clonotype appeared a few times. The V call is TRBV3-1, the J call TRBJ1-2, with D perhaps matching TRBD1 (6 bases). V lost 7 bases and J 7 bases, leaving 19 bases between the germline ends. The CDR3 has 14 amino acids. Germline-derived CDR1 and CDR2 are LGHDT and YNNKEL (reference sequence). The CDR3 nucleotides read TGTGCCAGCACTGGCGGGGGACAAATACTTGGCTACACCTTC. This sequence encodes CASTGGGQILGYTF. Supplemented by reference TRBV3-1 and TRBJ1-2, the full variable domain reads DTAVSQTPKYLVTQMGNDKSIKCEQNLGHDTMYWYKQDSKKFLKIMFSYNNKELIINETVPNRFSPKSPDKAHLNLHINSLELGDSAVYFCASTGGGQILGYTFGSGTRLTVV.

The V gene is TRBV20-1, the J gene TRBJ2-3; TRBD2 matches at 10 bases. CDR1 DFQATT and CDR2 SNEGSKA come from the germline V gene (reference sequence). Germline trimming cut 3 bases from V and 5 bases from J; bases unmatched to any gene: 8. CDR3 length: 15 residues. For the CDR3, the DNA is TGCAGTGCTAGTAATAGCGGGGGGATCAAAGATACGCAGTATTTT. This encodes CSASNSGGIKDTQYF.

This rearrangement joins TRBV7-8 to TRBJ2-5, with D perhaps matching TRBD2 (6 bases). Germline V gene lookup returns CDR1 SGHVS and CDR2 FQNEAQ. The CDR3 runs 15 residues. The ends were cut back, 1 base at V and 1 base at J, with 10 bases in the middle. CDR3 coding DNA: TGTGCCAGCAGCTTAGGACTAGTAATCCAAGAGACCCAGTACTTC. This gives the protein CASSLGLVIQETQYF.

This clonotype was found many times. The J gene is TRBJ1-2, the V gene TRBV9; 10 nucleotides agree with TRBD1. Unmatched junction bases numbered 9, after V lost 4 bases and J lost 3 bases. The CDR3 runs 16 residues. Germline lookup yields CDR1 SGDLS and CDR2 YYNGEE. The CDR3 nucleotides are TGTGCCAGCAGCCCACAAGCGACAGGGGGCGACTATGGCTACACCTTC. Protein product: CASSPQATGGDYGYTF.

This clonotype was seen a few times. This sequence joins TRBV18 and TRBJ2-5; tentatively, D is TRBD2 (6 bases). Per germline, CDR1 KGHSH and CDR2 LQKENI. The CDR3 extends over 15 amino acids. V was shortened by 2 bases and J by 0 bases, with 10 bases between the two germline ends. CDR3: CASSPFGGNQETQYF. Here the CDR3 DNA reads TGTGCCAGCTCACCATTTGGGGGGAACCAAGAGACCCAGTACTTC.

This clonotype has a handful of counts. CDR3: CASSLDRAGLEAFF. DNA for the CDR3: TGCGCCAGCAGCTTGGACAGGGCCGGACTTGAAGCTTTCTTT. This chain uses TRBV5-1 with TRBJ1-1, with D perhaps matching TRBD1 (6 bases). The germline V gene has CDR1 SGHRS and CDR2 YFSETQ. Deletions cut 0 bases from V and 7 bases from J, with 13 bases between. The CDR3 extends over 14 amino acids.

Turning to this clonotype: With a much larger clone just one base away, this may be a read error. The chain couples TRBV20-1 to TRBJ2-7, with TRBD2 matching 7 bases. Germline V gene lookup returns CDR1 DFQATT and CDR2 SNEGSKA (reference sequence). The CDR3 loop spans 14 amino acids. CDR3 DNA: TGCAGTGCTCGGCCCGGGGGACTAACCTACGAGCAGGACTTC. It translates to CSARPGGLTYEQDF.

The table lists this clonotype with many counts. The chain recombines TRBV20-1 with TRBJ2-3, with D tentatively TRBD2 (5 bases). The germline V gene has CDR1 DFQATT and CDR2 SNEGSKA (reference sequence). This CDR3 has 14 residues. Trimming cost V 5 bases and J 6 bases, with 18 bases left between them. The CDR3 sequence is CSASATIRADTQYF. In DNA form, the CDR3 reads TGCAGTGCTTCTGCGACTATCAGAGCGGATACGCAGTATTTT.

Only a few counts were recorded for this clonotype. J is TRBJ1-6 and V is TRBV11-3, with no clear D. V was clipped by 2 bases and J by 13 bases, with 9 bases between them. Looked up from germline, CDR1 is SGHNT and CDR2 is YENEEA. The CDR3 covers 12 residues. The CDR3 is CASSLNEIPLHF. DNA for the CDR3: TGTGCCAGCAGCTTAAATGAGATCCCCCTCCACTTT. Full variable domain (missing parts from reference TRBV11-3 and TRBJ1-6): EAGVVQSPRYKIIEKKQPVAFWCNPISGHNTLYWYLQNLGQGPELLIRYENEEAVDDSQLPKDRFSAERLKGVDSTLKIQPAELGDSAVYLCASSLNEIPLHFGNGTRLTVT.

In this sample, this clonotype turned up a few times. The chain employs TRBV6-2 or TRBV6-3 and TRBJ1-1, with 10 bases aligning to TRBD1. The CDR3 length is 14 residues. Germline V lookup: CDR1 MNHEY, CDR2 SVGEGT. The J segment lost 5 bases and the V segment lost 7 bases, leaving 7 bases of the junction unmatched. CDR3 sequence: CASTKGQGVTEAFF. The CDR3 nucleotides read TGTGCCAGCACCAAAGGACAGGGGGTGACTGAAGCTTTCTTT.

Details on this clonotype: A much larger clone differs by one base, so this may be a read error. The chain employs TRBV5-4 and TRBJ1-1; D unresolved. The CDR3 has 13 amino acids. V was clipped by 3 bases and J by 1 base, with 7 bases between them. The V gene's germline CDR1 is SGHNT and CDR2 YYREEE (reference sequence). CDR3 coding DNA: TGTGCCAGCAGCTCCACAGCGAACACTGAAGCTTTCTTT. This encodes CASSSTANTEAFF.

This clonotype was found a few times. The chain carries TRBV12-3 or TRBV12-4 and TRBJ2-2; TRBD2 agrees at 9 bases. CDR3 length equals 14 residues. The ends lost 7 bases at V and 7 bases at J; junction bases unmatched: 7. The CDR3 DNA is TGTGCCAGCAACCGCGGGGGGGCGTTCGGGGAGCTGTTTTTT. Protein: CASNRGGAFGELFF.

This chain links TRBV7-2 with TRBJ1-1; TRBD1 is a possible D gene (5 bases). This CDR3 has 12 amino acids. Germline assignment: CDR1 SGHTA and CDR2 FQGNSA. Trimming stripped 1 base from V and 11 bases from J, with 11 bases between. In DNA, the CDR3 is TGTGCCAGCAGCTTAGAGTGGGCAGGGGCTTTCTTT. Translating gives CASSLEWAGAFF.

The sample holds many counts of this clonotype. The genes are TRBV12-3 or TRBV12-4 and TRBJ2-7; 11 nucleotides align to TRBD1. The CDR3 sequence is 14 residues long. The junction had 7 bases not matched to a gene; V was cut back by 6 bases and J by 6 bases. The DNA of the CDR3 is TGTGCCAGCAGCCCCCACGGACAGGGGGCCGAGCAGTACTTC. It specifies CASSPHGQGAEQYF.

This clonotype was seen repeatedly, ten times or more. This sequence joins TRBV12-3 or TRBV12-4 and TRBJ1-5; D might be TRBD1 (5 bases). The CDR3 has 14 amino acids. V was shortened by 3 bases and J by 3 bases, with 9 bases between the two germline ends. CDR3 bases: TGTGCCAGCAGTTTGGTACAGGACAATCAGCCCCAGCATTTT. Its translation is CASSLVQDNQPQHF.

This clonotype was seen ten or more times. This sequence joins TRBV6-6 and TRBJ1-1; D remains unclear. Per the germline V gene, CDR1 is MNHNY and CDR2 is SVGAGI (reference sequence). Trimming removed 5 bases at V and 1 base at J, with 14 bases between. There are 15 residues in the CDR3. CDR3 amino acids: CASSHGGTGNTEAFF. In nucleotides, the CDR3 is TGTGCCAGCAGTCACGGAGGTACTGGGAACACTGAAGCTTTCTTT.

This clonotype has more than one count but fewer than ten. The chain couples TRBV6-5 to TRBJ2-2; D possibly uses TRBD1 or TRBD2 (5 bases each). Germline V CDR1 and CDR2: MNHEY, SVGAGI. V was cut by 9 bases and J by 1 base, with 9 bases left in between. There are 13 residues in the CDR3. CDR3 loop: CARGPLNTGELFF. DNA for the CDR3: TGTGCCAGGGGACCGTTGAACACCGGGGAGCTGTTTTTT.